Sequencing of this TCR beta chain was carried out in a study of PD-L1 blockade in urothelial cancer (dated by TCRdb to about 2017). For context, the study as a whole: All patients started therapy at some point between 2014 and 2016 and received atezolizumab 1,200 mg intravenously every 3 weeks. Twenty-five of 29 patients were males with bladder-origin urothelial cancer, and 18 of 29 reported a prior smoking history. An ECOG performance status of 0 or 1 was recorded for the patients, and 0 to 3 prior chemotherapy regimens had been received by the patients. Blood samples were analyzed at two time points: 3 weeks after treatment start (second dose) and 6 weeks after treatment start. Blood samples yielded a median of 141,255 T cells and more than 80,000 unique TCRs, with median clonality 0.080. The study was an exploratory multi-omic analysis of somatic, immune and clinical correlates of response to PD-L1 blockade with atezolizumab in urothelial cancer. Pretreatment tumor samples and matched peripheral blood, collected serially before and after atezolizumab treatment, underwent TCR sequencing. Durable clinical benefit meant progression-free survival longer than 6 months, and TCR features were also tested against progression-free and overall survival. In the same patients, whole exome sequencing and RNA sequencing of pretreatment tumors were performed in addition to TCR sequencing. Under 10 patients reached durable clinical benefit, while some 19 patients did not. Under 30 patients had pretreatment blood TCR-seq, about 25 had at least one posttreatment blood collection, and about 25 had tumor TCR-seq. The research as a whole found: Because the sample size was small (n ≈ 27) and many of the analyses were exploratory, the results are meant to be hypothesis-generating. A pretreatment peripheral blood TCR clonality below the median was linked to improved progression-free and overall survival. Patients with durable benefit showed greater expansion of tumor-associated TCR clones in peripheral blood 3 weeks after starting treatment (n ≈ 21, p = 0.022).

The sample's time point, from its label and the paper: peripheral blood 6 weeks after treatment start. The cohort comprised approximately 30 patients with locally advanced or metastatic urothelial carcinoma treated at Memorial Sloan Kettering on a trial protocol. Peripheral blood mononuclear cells were collected pretreatment and during treatment, with between 1 and 8 total time points per patient. The Qiagen DNeasy Blood extraction kit was used to purify genomic DNA from total PBMCs and tumor samples. PBMCs were collected pretreatment and during treatment, and were isolated and stored as previously described. Synthetic TCR analog templates were spiked into each PCR to estimate absolute template abundance from read counts. The immunoSEQ assay used bias-controlled V and J gene primers to amplify TCRbeta CDR3 regions from genomic DNA. Sequencing of rearranged TCRbeta segments was done at approximately 20X coverage. In the original analysis: Clustering was used to correct sequencing errors, and CDR3s were annotated against IMGT to assign V, D and J genes. Downstream analyses used only productive TCRbeta rearrangements, leaving out any out-of-frame or stop-codon sequences. Clonality was calculated as one minus the Shannon entropy normalized by the log of the number of unique productive sequences. Fisher's exact test with Benjamini-Hochberg correction, at a threshold of adjusted p below 0.01, was used to find clones that differed between time points or between blood and tumor. TCRdb's version of the immuneACCESS table is confined to in-frame rearrangements and falls short of the full clone set. An unresolved V gene accounts for under half of the shortfall where checked; the remainder is of unknown origin. From that table come the V and J calls and clone size; the DNA was used to work out D and trimming. This sample gives around 80,000 clones in total; about 91% of them show up just once. The leading ten clones occupy about 0.94% of the sample.

With respect to this clone: It has no known antigen specificity. No base quality information exists; no much larger clone differs at one position.

The specimen was PBMCs, collected around atezolizumab (anti-PD-L1) treatment. This TCR came from a woman aged 80 or over with urothelial cancer.

CDR3 reads: CASSLEPSGNNEQFF. The nucleotides read TGCGCCAGCAGCTTGGAACCTAGCGGGAACAATGAGCAGTTCTTC. The sequence links TRBV5-1 to TRBJ2-1, with TRBD2 matching 9 junction bases. The CDR3 contains 15 residues, cysteine and phenylalanine counted. CDR3 DNA only is kept here, 45 bases in frame from base 1. V is cut back by 0 bases and J by 5 bases, with 3 bases in the junction unmatched. Based on the germline V gene, the CDR1 and CDR2 sequences are SGHRS and YFSETQ.